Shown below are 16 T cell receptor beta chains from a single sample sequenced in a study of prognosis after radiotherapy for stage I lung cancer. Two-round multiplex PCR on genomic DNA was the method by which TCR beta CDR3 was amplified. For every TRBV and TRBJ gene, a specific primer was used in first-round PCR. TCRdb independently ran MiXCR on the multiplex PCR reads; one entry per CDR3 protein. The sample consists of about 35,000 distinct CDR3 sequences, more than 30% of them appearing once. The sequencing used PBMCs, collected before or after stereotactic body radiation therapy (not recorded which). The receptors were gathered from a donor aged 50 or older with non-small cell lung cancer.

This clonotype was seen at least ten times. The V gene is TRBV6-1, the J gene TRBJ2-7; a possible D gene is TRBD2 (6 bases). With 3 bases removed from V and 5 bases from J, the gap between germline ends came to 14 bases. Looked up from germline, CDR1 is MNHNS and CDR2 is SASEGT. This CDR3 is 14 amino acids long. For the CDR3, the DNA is TGTGCCAGCAGTGAGAGCGGCGGCGGGGACGAGCAGTACTTC. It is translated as CASSESGGGDEQYF.

The CDR3 sequence is CASSPPVLAWDYNEQFF. For the CDR3, the DNA is TGTGCCAGTAGTCCGCCGGTACTAGCGTGGGACTACAATGAGCAGTTCTTC. This rearrangement joins TRBV19 to TRBJ2-1, with TRBD2 matching over 7 bases. CDR1 and CDR2 from the germline V gene are LNHDA and SQIVND (reference sequence). CDR3 length: 17 amino acids. After removal of 5 bases from V and 3 bases from J, the junction contained 13 bases not matched to a gene.

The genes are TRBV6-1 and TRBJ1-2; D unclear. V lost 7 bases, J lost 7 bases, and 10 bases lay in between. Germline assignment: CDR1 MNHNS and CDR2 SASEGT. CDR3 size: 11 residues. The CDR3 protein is CASISTGGYTF. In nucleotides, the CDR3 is TGTGCCAGCATCTCCACGGGTGGCTACACCTTC.

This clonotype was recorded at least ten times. CDR3 sequence: CASSSRVSYEQYF. DNA of the CDR3: TGCGCCAGCAGCTCCAGGGTTTCCTACGAGCAGTACTTC. The V gene is TRBV5-1, the J gene TRBJ2-7; D is possibly TRBD1 (5 bases). The CDR3 is 13 residues long. In germline, CDR1 is SGHRS, CDR2 YFSETQ. V was pared by 3 bases and J by 1 base, with 8 bases between. Supplemented by reference TRBV5-1 and TRBJ2-7, the full variable domain reads KAGVTQTPRYLIKTRGQQVTLSCSPISGHRSVSWYQQTPGQGLQFLFEYFSETQRNKGNFPGRFSGRQFSNSRSEMNVSTLELGDSALYLCASSSRVSYEQYFGPGTRLTVT.

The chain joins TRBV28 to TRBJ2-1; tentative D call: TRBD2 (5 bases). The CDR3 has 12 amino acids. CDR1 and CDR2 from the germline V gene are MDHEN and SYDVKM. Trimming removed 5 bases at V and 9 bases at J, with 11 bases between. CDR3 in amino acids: CASSISSSEQFF. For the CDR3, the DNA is TGTGCCAGCAGTATCTCTAGCTCTGAGCAGTTCTTC.

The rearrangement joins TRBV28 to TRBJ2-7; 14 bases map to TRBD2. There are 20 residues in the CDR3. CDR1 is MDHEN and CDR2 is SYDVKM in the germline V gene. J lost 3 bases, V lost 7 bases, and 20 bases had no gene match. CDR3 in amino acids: CASIPISTGLAGGRYYEQYF. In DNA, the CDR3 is TGTGCCAGCATTCCCATCTCAACAGGACTAGCGGGGGGCCGATACTACGAGCAGTACTTC.

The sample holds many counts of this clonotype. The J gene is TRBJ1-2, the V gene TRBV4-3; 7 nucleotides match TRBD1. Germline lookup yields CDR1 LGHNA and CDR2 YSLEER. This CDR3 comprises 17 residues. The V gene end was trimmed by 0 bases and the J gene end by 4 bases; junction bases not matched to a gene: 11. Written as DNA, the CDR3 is TGCGCCAGCAGCCAAGATTTTTCCGGGACAGCTTTCTATGGCTACACCTTC. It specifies CASSQDFSGTAFYGYTF.

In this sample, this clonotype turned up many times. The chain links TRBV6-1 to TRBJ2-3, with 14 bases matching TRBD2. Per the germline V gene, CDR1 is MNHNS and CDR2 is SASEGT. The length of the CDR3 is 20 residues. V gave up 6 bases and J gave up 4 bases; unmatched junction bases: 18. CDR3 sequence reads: CASSPPGGLAGAGPPDTQYF. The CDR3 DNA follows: TGTGCCAGCAGCCCTCCCGGGGGACTAGCGGGGGCGGGCCCCCCAGATACGCAGTATTTT.

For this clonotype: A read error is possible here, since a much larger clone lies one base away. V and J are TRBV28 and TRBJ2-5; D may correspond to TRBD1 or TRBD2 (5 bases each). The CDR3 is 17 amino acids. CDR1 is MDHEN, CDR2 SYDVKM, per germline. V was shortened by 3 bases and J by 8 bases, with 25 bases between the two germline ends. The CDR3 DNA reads TGTGCCAGCAGTTTGGGGCTCCGGGGCCGATACGGAGATACCCAGTACTTC. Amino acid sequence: CASSLGLRGRYGDTQYF.

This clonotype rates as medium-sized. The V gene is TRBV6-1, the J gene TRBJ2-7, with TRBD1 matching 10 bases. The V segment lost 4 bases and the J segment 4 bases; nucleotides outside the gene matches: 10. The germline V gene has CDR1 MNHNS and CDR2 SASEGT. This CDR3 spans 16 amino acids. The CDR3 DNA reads TGTGCCAGCAGTGCGCGACAGGGGGCGGGACGATACGAGCAGTACTTC. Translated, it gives CASSARQGAGRYEQYF.

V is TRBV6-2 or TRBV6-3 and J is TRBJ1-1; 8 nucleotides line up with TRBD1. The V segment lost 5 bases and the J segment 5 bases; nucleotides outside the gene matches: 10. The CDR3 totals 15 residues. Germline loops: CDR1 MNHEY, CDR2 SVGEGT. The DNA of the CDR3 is TGTGCCAGCAGTCCGTCCAGGGGGCGTTGTACTGAAGCTTTCTTT. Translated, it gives CASSPSRGRCTEAFF.

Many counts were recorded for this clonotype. The CDR3 sequence is CASSLTGFYGYTF. CDR3 coding DNA: TGTGCCAGCAGCCTAACAGGGTTCTATGGCTACACCTTC. The chain couples TRBV7-9 to TRBJ1-2; D perhaps matches TRBD1 (6 bases). The CDR3 consists of 13 residues. Germline V gene lookup returns CDR1 SEHNR and CDR2 FQNEAQ (reference sequence). Trimming pared 5 bases from V and 4 bases from J, leaving 11 bases between.

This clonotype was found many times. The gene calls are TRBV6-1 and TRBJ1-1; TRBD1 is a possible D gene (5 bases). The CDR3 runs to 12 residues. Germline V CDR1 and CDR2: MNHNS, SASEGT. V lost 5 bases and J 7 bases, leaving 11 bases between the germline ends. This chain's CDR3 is CASSSRDGEAFF. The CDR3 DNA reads TGTGCCAGCAGTAGCAGGGACGGTGAAGCTTTCTTT.

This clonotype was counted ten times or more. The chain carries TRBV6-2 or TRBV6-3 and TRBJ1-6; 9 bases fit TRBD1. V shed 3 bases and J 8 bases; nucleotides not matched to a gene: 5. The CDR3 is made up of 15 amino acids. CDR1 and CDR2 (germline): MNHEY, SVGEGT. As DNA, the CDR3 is TGTGCCAGCAGTTATTCCGGGACAGGGTATTCACCCCTCCACTTT. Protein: CASSYSGTGYSPLHF.

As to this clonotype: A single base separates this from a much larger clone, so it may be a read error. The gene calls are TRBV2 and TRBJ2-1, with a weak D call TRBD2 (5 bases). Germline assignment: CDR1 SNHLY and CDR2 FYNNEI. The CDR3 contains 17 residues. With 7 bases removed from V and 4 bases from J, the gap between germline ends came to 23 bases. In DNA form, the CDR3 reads TGTGCCAGCATCCCTTTGAGCGGATTAAAACTATACAATGAGCAGTTCTTC. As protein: CASIPLSGLKLYNEQFF.

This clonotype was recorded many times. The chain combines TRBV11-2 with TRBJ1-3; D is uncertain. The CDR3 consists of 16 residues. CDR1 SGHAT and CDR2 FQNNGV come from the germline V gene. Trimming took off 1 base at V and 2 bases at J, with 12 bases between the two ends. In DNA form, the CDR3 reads TGTGCCAGCAGCTTAGTCGCAGGTCATACTGGAAACACCATATATTTT. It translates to CASSLVAGHTGNTIYF.